These 18 T cell receptor beta chains were sequenced from one sample in a study of Ad26.COV2.S vaccination and SARS-CoV-2 variants. Assay: immunoSEQ multiplex PCR; the TCRdb copy retains only in-frame clones and omits some. Counted here are 300,000 to 400,000 clones, roughly 84% occurring once; the ten biggest clones make up roughly 3.1%. Treatment indicated: over 15 received Ad26.COV2.S at low or high dose, single or two shots; roughly five received placebo; per-sample allocation not given. It was on day 63 after the first vaccine or placebo injection that samples were taken. The material was peripheral blood, obtained in a trial of Ad26.COV2.S vaccine versus placebo. The receptors shown here come from a person between 18 and 65 years old who received the Ad26.COV2.S COVID-19 vaccine or a placebo.

The chain is built from TRBV6-2 or TRBV6-3 and TRBJ2-4; 7 bases match TRBD1. The CDR3 is made up of 16 amino acids. Germline V lookup: CDR1 MNHEY, CDR2 SVGEGT. V was clipped by 4 bases and J by 1 base; unmatched bases: 7. The CDR3: CASSWGTVTAKNIQYF. CDR3 DNA: TGTGCCAGCAGTTGGGGGACAGTCACGGCCAAAAACATTCAGTACTTC.

The V and J genes are TRBV30 and TRBJ1-1, with TRBD1 matching 7 bases. Germline CDR1 and CDR2: GTSNPN and SVGIG (reference sequence). Trimming at V came to 4 bases and at J to 4 bases, leaving 6 bases not matched to a gene. The CDR3 sequence is 13 residues long. This CDR3 reads CAWTGRGTTEAFF. DNA for the CDR3: TGTGCCTGGACGGGCAGGGGGACCACTGAAGCTTTCTTT. Supplemented by reference TRBV30 and TRBJ1-1, the full variable domain reads SQTIHQWPATLVQPVGSPLSLECTVEGTSNPNLYWYRQAAGRGLQLLFYSVGIGQISSEVPQNLSASRPQDRQFILSSKKLLLSDSGFYLCAWTGRGTTEAFFGQGTRLTVV.

The rearrangement uses TRBV7-8 and TRBJ1-6; no firm D call. Trimming removed 5 bases from V and 2 bases from J, with 22 bases in between. The CDR3 covers 19 residues. CDR1 and CDR2 (germline): SGHVS, FQNEAQ. The CDR3 loop is CASSPTGQAPYPYNSPLHF. CDR3 nucleotide sequence: TGTGCCAGCAGCCCTACCGGGCAGGCCCCTTACCCCTATAATTCACCCCTCCACTTT.

The chain joins TRBV3-1 (or the pseudogene TRBV3-2) to TRBJ1-3, with D hard to call. V was trimmed by 4 bases and J by 4 bases, leaving 2 bases between them. The CDR3 runs 11 residues. CDR1 and CDR2 (germline): LGHDT, YNNKEL (reference sequence). CDR3 amino acids: CASSPGNTIYF. The CDR3 DNA follows: TGTGCCAGCAGCCCCGGAAACACCATATATTTT.

The rearrangement uses TRBV6-1 and TRBJ1-1; D gene unclear. Germline CDR1 reads MNHNS; CDR2 reads SASEGT. The CDR3 runs to 13 residues. V was cut by 1 base and J by 5 bases, with 8 bases left in between. The CDR3 is CASSEVGKTEAFF. In DNA, the CDR3 is TGTGCCAGCAGTGAAGTGGGGAAGACTGAAGCTTTCTTT.

The chain links TRBV30 to TRBJ2-7; D is uncertain. V shed 1 base and J shed 1 base, with 11 bases lying between them. Germline V gene data show CDR1 as GTSNPN and CDR2 as SVGIG (reference sequence). The CDR3 covers 14 residues. In nucleotides, the CDR3 is TGTGCCTGGAGTGGAGGCGGCACATCCTACGAGCAGTACTTC. It encodes CAWSGGGTSYEQYF.

The V gene is TRBV19, the J gene TRBJ1-5; D is perhaps TRBD1 (5 bases). V lost 3 bases and J lost 4, with 16 bases in between. The germline V gene encodes CDR1 LNHDA and CDR2 SQIVND (reference sequence). The CDR3 totals 16 residues. CDR3 loop: CASSIRRGYGNQPQHF. In DNA, the CDR3 is TGTGCCAGTAGTATTCGAAGGGGTTATGGAAATCAGCCCCAGCATTTT.

This clone appeared a single time. This chain links TRBV9 with TRBJ2-3, with 12 bases aligning to TRBD2. The germline V gene has CDR1 SGDLS and CDR2 YYNGEE. This CDR3 has 16 amino acids. V lost 4 bases, J lost 0 bases, and 3 bases stayed unmatched. The CDR3 here is CASSRGLAGSTDTQYF. CDR3 bases: TGTGCCAGCAGCCGAGGACTAGCGGGAAGCACAGATACGCAGTATTTT.

J is TRBJ2-1 and V is TRBV7-2, with 8 bases that match TRBD1. CDR3 size: 15 residues. Per the germline V gene, CDR1 is SGHTA and CDR2 is FQGNSA. After removal of 5 bases from V and 1 base from J, the junction contained 4 bases not matched to a gene. CDR3 sequence reads: CASSVDRGSYNEQFF. Here the CDR3 DNA reads TGTGCCAGCAGCGTCGACAGGGGTTCCTACAATGAGCAGTTCTTC.

This chain connects TRBV2 to TRBJ2-7, with D unclear. The germline V and J ends were trimmed by 1 base and 3 bases, with 7 bases remaining between them. The CDR3 loop spans 13 amino acids. The germline V gene encodes CDR1 SNHLY and CDR2 FYNNEI. DNA of the CDR3: TGTGCCAGCAGTGAAGACAGCCTCTACGAGCAGTACTTC. This translates into CASSEDSLYEQYF.

The chain carries TRBV19 and TRBJ2-1; 9 bases fit TRBD2. With 1 base clipped from V and 7 bases from J, the junction kept 8 bases outside the gene matches. From germline, CDR1 is LNHDA and CDR2 SQIVND (reference sequence). This CDR3 has 16 amino acids. The CDR3 loop reads CASSIARRGGGNEQFF. Written as DNA, the CDR3 is TGTGCCAGTAGTATAGCCCGGCGGGGGGGCGGGAATGAGCAGTTCTTC.

The CDR3 protein is CASSELTRTNEKLFF. The CDR3 coding sequence is TGTGCCAGCAGTGAATTGACCAGAACTAATGAAAAACTGTTTTTT. The J gene is TRBJ1-4, the V gene TRBV25-1, with D unresolved. Trimming took 1 base from V and 1 from J, leaving 7 bases between them. The CDR3 covers 15 residues. The V gene's germline CDR1 is MGHDK and CDR2 SYGVNS.

The rearrangement joins TRBV7-9 to TRBJ2-1, with 10 bases that match TRBD2. With V trimmed by 6 bases and J by 4 bases, 3 bases remained unmatched. The CDR3 runs to 14 residues. Germline V gene lookup returns CDR1 SEHNR and CDR2 FQNEAQ (reference sequence). The CDR3 nucleotides read TGTGCCAGCAGTAGCGGGGGGCTATACAATGAGCAGTTCTTC. It codes for CASSSGGLYNEQFF. Complete variable domain (other parts from reference TRBV7-9 and TRBJ2-1): DTGVSQNPRHKITKRGQNVTFRCDPISEHNRLYWYRQTLGQGPEFLTYFQNEAQLEKSRLLSDRFSAERPKGSFSTLEIQRTEQGDSAMYLCASSSGGLYNEQFFGPGTRLTVL.

The chain carries TRBV6-5 and TRBJ2-1, with D tentatively TRBD2 (6 bases). V was trimmed by 7 bases and J by 4 bases, leaving 11 bases between them. The germline V gene encodes CDR1 MNHEY and CDR2 SVGAGI. CDR3 length equals 13 residues. CDR3: CASTPGDYNEQFF. Written as DNA, the CDR3 is TGTGCCAGCACCCCGGGAGATTACAATGAGCAGTTCTTC.

The chain employs TRBV9 and TRBJ1-4, with TRBD1 as a possible D gene (5 bases). The V gene lost 4 bases and the J gene lost 0 bases, with 10 bases spanning the gap. The CDR3 extends over 15 amino acids. The germline gives CDR1 SGDLS, CDR2 YYNGEE. In DNA form, the CDR3 reads TGTGCCAGCAGCTTGGGGCAGTCAACTAATGAAAAACTGTTTTTT. The encoded protein is CASSLGQSTNEKLFF. The full variable domain, rest sourced from reference TRBV9 and TRBJ1-4, is DSGVTQTPKHLITATGQRVTLRCSPRSGDLSVYWYQQSLDQGLQFLIQYYNGEERAKGNILERFSAQQFPDLHSELNLSSLELGDSALYFCASSLGQSTNEKLFFGSGTQLSVL.

V gene TRBV13 combines with J gene TRBJ2-1, with a weak D call TRBD1 (6 bases). Per the germline V gene, CDR1 is PRHDT and CDR2 is FYEKMQ (reference sequence). Trimming shortened V by 6 bases and J by 4 bases, and 7 bases separated the two germline ends. This CDR3 is 12 amino acids long. In nucleotides, the CDR3 is TGTGCCAGCAGGACAGGTTACAATGAGCAGTTCTTC. It encodes CASRTGYNEQFF. Full variable domain (rest looked up from reference TRBV13 and TRBJ2-1): AAGVIQSPRHLIKEKRETATLKCYPIPRHDTVYWYQQGPGQDPQFLISFYEKMQSDKGSIPDRFSAQQFSDYHSELNMSSLELGDSALYFCASRTGYNEQFFGPGTRLTVL.

The chain uses TRBV4-1 and TRBJ1-2, with 8 bases matching TRBD1. V lost 4 bases and J lost 6; bases outside the gene matches: 7. Germline V gene lookup returns CDR1 MGHRA and CDR2 YSYEKL. The CDR3 contains 14 residues. CDR3 sequence: CASSRTGRSDGYTF. CDR3 nucleotide sequence: TGCGCCAGCAGCCGGACAGGGAGGAGTGATGGCTACACCTTC.

The V and J genes are TRBV30 and TRBJ1-3; 8 nucleotides line up with TRBD1. Per germline, CDR1 GTSNPN and CDR2 SVGIG (reference sequence). This CDR3 has 14 residues. J was trimmed by 4 bases and V by 4 bases; bases with no gene match: 6. The CDR3 spells CAWIRTGIGNTIYF. The CDR3 nucleotides read TGTGCCTGGATTAGGACAGGGATCGGAAACACCATATATTTT.